This T cell receptor (beta chain) was documented in a study of blood T cell repertoires in COVID-19. On the study more broadly: Sites across the United States, Italy and Spain contributed samples from acute and convalescent COVID-19. From T cells, B-cell-depleted T cells, or PBMCs came the material, which was cDNA or gDNA.

This CDR3 comprises 16 residues. Germline assignment: CDR1 KGHDR and CDR2 SFDVKD. J gave up 6 bases and V 5 bases, and 11 bases lay outside the gene matches. Study processing details: Amplification with reference gene primers provided the estimates of nucleated cell counts. Here immunoSEQ multiplex PCR was the method, and the copy in TCRdb shows in-frame clones only, minus some. The D gene and trimming were derived from the DNA, and the V and J assignments and clone size from that table. The sample contains fewer than 300,000 clones, roughly 83% of which appear only once. The receptor was isolated from a woman aged 70-85 years with active or convalescent COVID-19. The rearrangement joins TRBV24-1 to TRBJ2-3, with 9 bases identical to TRBD1. The material sequenced was peripheral blood. In nucleotides, the CDR3 is TGTGCCACCAGTGGCCCTACAGGGGGCCCAACGGATACGCAGTATTTT. Translated: CATSGPTGGPTDTQYF.